The 28 T cell receptor beta chains reported below all come from one sample, sequenced in a study of regulatory T cells in long-lasting Graves disease. With iRepertoire HTBI primers and Arm-PCR of CDR3 regions, TCR beta libraries were built. One entry per CDR3 protein, called by TCRdb with MiXCR from the multiplex PCR reads. The data show a few hundred thousand distinct CDR3 sequences, with about a quarter seen just once and approximately 28% held by the top ten. The time point here: persistent/refractory GD, antithyroid drugs over 5 years with positive TRAb. TCR sequences were obtained from RNA taken from PBMCs. The sample consisted of peripheral blood mononuclear cells (PBMCs), taken when the disease was refractory, from a patient treated with antithyroid drugs. The source of these receptors is a female donor with Graves disease.

This clonotype was seen at least ten times. V gene TRBV2 combines with J gene TRBJ1-2; D not certain. The CDR3 spans 14 residues. Germline CDR1 reads SNHLY; CDR2 reads FYNNEI. Trimming stripped 6 bases from V and 8 bases from J, with 19 bases between. The CDR3 is CASRPVRASWGYTF. The DNA of the CDR3 is TGTGCCAGCAGACCCGTAAGGGCCTCGTGGGGCTACACCTTC.

The chain carries TRBV5-1 and TRBJ2-5; 12 positions match TRBD1. This CDR3 is built from 16 residues. Germline-derived CDR1 and CDR2 are SGHRS and YFSETQ. V was pared by 4 bases and J by 5 bases, with 9 bases of the junction left unmatched. DNA of the CDR3: TGCGCCAGCAGCCTCTCGGGACAGGGGGCTTTCGAGACCCAGTACTTC. This encodes CASSLSGQGAFETQYF.

This chain connects TRBV29-1 to TRBJ1-3; tentatively, D is TRBD1 (5 bases). The CDR3 is 14 amino acids. Germline assignment: CDR1 SQVTM and CDR2 ANQGSEA. V was cut by 4 bases and J by 2 bases, with 12 bases left in between. This chain's CDR3 is CSVVWDPPGNTIYF. The CDR3 DNA reads TGCAGCGTTGTTTGGGACCCTCCTGGAAACACCATATATTTT.

V is TRBV19 and J is TRBJ2-7; the D gene is possibly TRBD2 (6 bases). CDR1 and CDR2 from the germline V gene are LNHDA and SQIVND (reference sequence). The V gene lost 2 bases and the J gene lost 5 bases, with 16 bases spanning the gap. The CDR3 sequence is 15 residues long. The CDR3 sequence: CASSISPEGFDEQYF. The DNA of the CDR3 is TGTGCCAGTAGTATATCCCCGGAGGGATTCGACGAGCAGTACTTC.

This clonotype came up a few times. This chain joins TRBV29-1 and TRBJ1-1; D perhaps matches TRBD1 (5 bases). V lost 2 bases to trimming and J lost 7 bases, with 14 bases between them. This CDR3 is 13 amino acids long. Germline V gene data show CDR1 as SQVTM and CDR2 as ANQGSEA. Here the CDR3 DNA reads TGCAGCGTTGAATTCGGGGGTCGCGGTGAAGCTTTCTTT. Translation gives CSVEFGGRGEAFF.

The chain couples TRBV5-6 to TRBJ1-2; tentatively, D is TRBD1 (5 bases). The CDR3 totals 14 residues. V was clipped by 0 bases and J by 3 bases, with 9 bases between them. Per the germline V gene, CDR1 is SGHDT and CDR2 is YYEEEE. The CDR3: CASSLEGRDYGYTF. In DNA, the CDR3 is TGTGCCAGCAGCTTGGAGGGACGAGACTATGGCTACACCTTC.

The sample holds a few counts of this clonotype. V is TRBV5-1 and J is TRBJ2-2; TRBD2 matches at 11 bases. J was trimmed by 7 bases and V by 0 bases; bases with no gene match: 8. CDR3 length equals 17 residues. The germline V gene has CDR1 SGHRS and CDR2 YFSETQ. DNA of the CDR3: TGCGCCAGCAGCTTGGAACGACTAGCGGGGACGGTCGGGGAGCTGTTTTTT. Residues: CASSLERLAGTVGELFF.

On this clonotype: One end of the junction fails to match germline, which may point to a read error. V is TRBV7-2 and J is TRBJ2-7; 10 nucleotides line up with TRBD1. There are 15 residues in the CDR3. Looked up from germline, CDR1 is SGHTA and CDR2 is FQGNSA. CDR3 bases: TGCGCCAGCAGCTCCGGGACAGGGGCTTCTCGCGAGCAGTACTTC. Translation gives CASSSGTGASREQYF.

This clonotype has only a few counts. CDR3 coding DNA: TGCGCCAGCAGCTCCTGGACAGGGGTGAAGACCCAGTACTTC. This translates into CASSSWTGVKTQYF. The chain joins TRBV5-1 to TRBJ2-5, with 9 bases lining up with TRBD1. The CDR3 is made up of 14 amino acids. Germline values: CDR1 SGHRS, CDR2 YFSETQ. J gave up 6 bases and V 3 bases, and 6 bases lay outside the gene matches.

A few counts support this clonotype. CDR3 DNA sequence: TGTGCCAGCAGCTCCGGACAGGGGAGGATCGGGGAGCTGTTTTTT. As protein: CASSSGQGRIGELFF. V usage is TRBV7-2 and J usage is TRBJ2-2, with 9 bases matching TRBD1. The length of the CDR3 is 15 residues. With 4 bases clipped from V and 7 bases from J, the junction kept 7 bases outside the gene matches. Germline loops: CDR1 SGHTA, CDR2 FQGNSA.

The chain links TRBV12-3 or TRBV12-4 to TRBJ2-3; D is possibly TRBD1 (6 bases). The CDR3 is made up of 17 amino acids. Trimming removed 1 base at V and 0 bases at J, with 14 bases between. CDR3 in DNA: TGTGCCAGCAGTTTAGGGCAGGGGTCGGGGAGCACAGATACGCAGTATTTT. This gives the protein CASSLGQGSGSTDTQYF.

Ten or more counts support this clonotype. One end of the junction varies from germline; a read error may be responsible. V usage is TRBV5-1 and J usage is TRBJ1-1, with 8 bases matching TRBD1. Germline V gives CDR1 SGHRS, CDR2 YFSETQ. This CDR3 has 12 amino acids. This CDR3 reads CASSQQGAEAFF. Here the CDR3 DNA reads TGTGCCAGCAGCCAACAGGGGGCTGAAGCTTTCTTT.

This clonotype was observed a handful of times. The V gene is TRBV25-1, the J gene TRBJ1-2; D unclear. Germline-derived CDR1 and CDR2 are MGHDK and SYGVNS. The V end lost 5 bases, the J end lost 7 bases, and 17 bases lay between the germline ends. The CDR3 sequence is 14 residues long. The CDR3 loop is CASSPQSRSVGYTF. The CDR3 nucleotides read TGTGCCAGCAGTCCGCAGTCAAGATCCGTTGGCTACACCTTC.

This chain joins TRBV12-3 or TRBV12-4 and TRBJ1-2, with D tentatively TRBD1 (6 bases). V gave up 1 base and J gave up 8 bases, with 20 bases separating them. The CDR3 length is 16 residues. The CDR3 coding sequence is TGTGCCAGCAGTTTAGACGAGGGGGGAGGGGTTCGGGGCTACACCTTC. Its protein product is CASSLDEGGGVRGYTF.

The chain joins TRBV6-2 or TRBV6-3 to TRBJ2-2; possible D gene TRBD2, 6 bases. The CDR3 totals 16 residues. Germline loops: CDR1 MNHEY, CDR2 SVGEGT. V was clipped by 6 bases and J by 0 bases, with 14 bases between them. The CDR3 sequence is CASSAGTWTNTGELFF. The CDR3 DNA is TGTGCCAGCAGCGCCGGGACTTGGACGAACACCGGGGAGCTGTTTTTT.

This clonotype was seen only a few times. The chain is built from TRBV13 and TRBJ1-2, with D hard to call. This CDR3 contains 16 residues. The V end lost 6 bases, the J end lost 5 bases, and 22 bases lay between the germline ends. Germline CDR1 PRHDT, CDR2 FYEKMQ (reference sequence). CDR3 in amino acids: CASSPEFWASRYGYTF. DNA of the CDR3: TGTGCCAGCAGTCCGGAATTCTGGGCCTCTCGGTATGGCTACACCTTC.

CDR3 in DNA: TGTGCCAGTAGCCGGGACAGGGCGCGGGAGCAGTACTTC. It translates to CASSRDRAREQYF. The chain carries TRBV19 and TRBJ2-7, with 9 bases lining up with TRBD1. The trim removed 6 bases at V and 7 bases at J, leaving 7 bases unmatched. The length of the CDR3 is 13 residues. Germline V gene lookup returns CDR1 LNHDA and CDR2 SQIVND (reference sequence).

In this sample, this clonotype turned up many times. The chain is built from TRBV6-1 and TRBJ1-2; D perhaps matches TRBD1 (5 bases). The CDR3 totals 14 residues. Germline V gene sequence: CDR1 MNHNS, CDR2 SASEGT. V lost 2 bases to trimming and J lost 5 bases, with 12 bases between them. The CDR3 region is CASSERQGQYGYTF. Here the CDR3 DNA reads TGTGCCAGCAGTGAACGGCAGGGTCAATATGGCTACACCTTC.

Many counts were recorded for this clonotype. The genes are TRBV10-3 and TRBJ1-5; D is perhaps TRBD1 (5 bases). Germline loops: CDR1 ENHRY, CDR2 SYGVKD. Trimming pared 6 bases from V and 0 bases from J, leaving 9 bases between. There are 14 residues in the CDR3. In nucleotides, the CDR3 is TGTGCCATCAGCCAGGGATATAGCAATCAGCCCCAGCATTTT. Translated, it gives CAISQGYSNQPQHF.

At least ten counts were recorded for this clonotype. The chain combines TRBV2 with TRBJ2-5; tentatively, D is TRBD2 (7 bases). CDR1 is SNHLY and CDR2 is FYNNEI in the germline V gene. CDR3 length: 16 residues. The V gene lost 2 bases and the J gene lost 1 base, with 14 bases spanning the gap. The CDR3 nucleotides are TGTGCCAGCAGTGAATATCCCGGGGGGCCCCAAGAGACCCAGTACTTC. It translates to CASSEYPGGPQETQYF.

This clonotype was found a few times. The V call is TRBV20-1, the J call TRBJ2-3; TRBD2 matches at 9 bases. J gave up 4 bases and V 1 base, and 9 bases lay outside the gene matches. The CDR3 has 16 residues. CDR1 is DFQATT, CDR2 SNEGSKA, per germline (reference sequence). The CDR3 region has the DNA TGCAGTGCTAGAGTTGTTAGCGGGAGACCCTCAGATACGCAGTATTTT. This encodes CSARVVSGRPSDTQYF.

The rearrangement uses TRBV2 and TRBJ1-6, with 9 positions matching TRBD1. This CDR3 is 15 amino acids long. The J segment lost 10 bases and the V segment lost 4 bases, leaving 8 bases of the junction unmatched. Germline V gene lookup returns CDR1 SNHLY and CDR2 FYNNEI. CDR3 bases: TGTGCCAGCAGTGTGGGGACAGGGTTATGGTCACCCCTCCACTTT. Translating gives CASSVGTGLWSPLHF.

This clonotype was seen only a few times. With a much larger clone just one base away, this may be a read error. Here the CDR3 omits its conserved ending phenylalanine or tryptophan, so a read error is the likely source. The V gene is TRBV20-1, the J gene TRBJ1-6; no reliable D call. The germline V gene encodes CDR1 DFQATT and CDR2 SNEGSKA (reference sequence). Trimming left V 0 bases short and J 5 bases short, with 14 bases between. CDR3 length: 16 amino acids. CDR3 loop: CSARDDLPGDNSPLHS. The CDR3 region has the DNA TGCAGTGCTAGAGATGACCTCCCTGGGGATAATTCACCCCTCCACTCT.

Ten or more counts support this clonotype. V is TRBV18 and J is TRBJ1-1; D is undetermined. The V gene's germline CDR1 is KGHSH and CDR2 LQKENI. The V end was cut by 4 bases, the J end by 3 bases, with 9 bases between. The CDR3 is 13 residues long. The CDR3 nucleotides read TGTGCCAGCTCACGGGGTGGGGACACTGAAGCTTTCTTT. Amino acid sequence: CASSRGGDTEAFF.

This clonotype was counted many times. The chain couples TRBV27 to TRBJ2-5; no firm D call. Between the trimmed V and J ends, which lost 5 bases and 7 bases, there was a span of 11 bases. The CDR3 covers 12 residues. Germline CDR1 is MNHEY and CDR2 is SMNVEV (reference sequence). CDR3 in amino acids: CASSNLTRTQYF. DNA of the CDR3: TGTGCCAGCAGTAACCTGACTCGGACCCAGTACTTC.

The chain has TRBV28 and TRBJ2-5, with 11 bases identical to TRBD1. Germline values: CDR1 MDHEN, CDR2 SYDVKM. The CDR3 is made up of 15 amino acids. Losses at the gene ends were 6 bases for V and 3 bases for J; bases not matched to a gene: 6. This CDR3 reads CASSPGTGGKETQYF. CDR3 nucleotide sequence: TGTGCCAGCAGCCCCGGGACAGGGGGGAAAGAGACCCAGTACTTC.

This clonotype has at least ten counts. This chain connects TRBV7-2 to TRBJ2-7; D might be TRBD2 (6 bases). Germline CDR1 and CDR2: SGHTA and FQGNSA. Between the trimmed V and J ends, which lost 5 bases and 6 bases, there was a span of 14 bases. The CDR3 has 13 residues. The CDR3 loop reads CASSTSGPGEQYF. CDR3 nucleotide sequence: TGTGCCAGCAGCACGAGCGGGCCGGGCGAGCAGTACTTC.

The table lists this clonotype with a few counts. CDR3 nucleotide sequence: TGTGCCAGCAGCTTACGTCCGGGGGCTGGCGAGCAGTACTTC. Protein product: CASSLRPGAGEQYF. The genes are TRBV7-3 and TRBJ2-7; D possibly matches TRBD1 or TRBD2 (6 bases each). The length of the CDR3 is 14 residues. Between the trimmed V and J ends, which lost 2 bases and 6 bases, there was a span of 14 bases. Germline V gene lookup returns CDR1 SGHTA and CDR2 FQGTGA.